A selection of T cell receptor beta chains follows, all from one sample in a study of cytomegalovirus exposure and HLA in healthy donors. Libraries were prepared by immunoSEQ multiplex PCR; TCRdb keeps only in-frame clonotypes and omits some of them. The data hold 100,000 to 130,000 clones, with around 80% observed a single time. The sequenced sample consisted of PBMCs. These receptors were collected from a man aged 25 to 40 in good health and CMV-seropositive. CDR3s include the opening cysteine and the closing phenylalanine or tryptophan. D genes are given only for firm matches. Not every row has a clone size; where given, it reads once, few, many or a size class.

d_call	v_call	j_call	clone_size	cdr3_aa
-	TRBV5-1	TRBJ2-1	-	CASRTANEQFF
TRBD2	TRBV6-5	TRBJ2-1	-	CASSYETSGETEQFF
-	TRBV7-8	TRBJ2-7	once	CASSLEGGGYGNYEQYF
-	TRBV7-8	TRBJ1-3	-	CASTQKRDTGNTIYF
TRBD1	TRBV4-1	TRBJ2-6	-	CASSRQTGLAGANGLTF
-	TRBV7-9	TRBJ2-1	-	CASSQEGSSYNEQFF
TRBD1	TRBV6-1	TRBJ2-3	-	CASGQGARTDTQYF
TRBD2	TRBV13	TRBJ2-5	-	CASSLSVAGGGAQYF
TRBD1	TRBV5-6	TRBJ2-6	few	CASSLYRGYTLGANVLTF
TRBD1	TRBV30	TRBJ1-1	-	CALGGLTEAFF
-	TRBV14	TRBJ2-3	-	CASSQGAFTDTQYF
TRBD1	TRBV5-1	TRBJ1-4	-	CASSKGQGIEKLFF
TRBD1	TRBV7-9	TRBJ2-5	once	CASNPLWTGGQETQYF
TRBD2	TRBV5-1	TRBJ2-3	-	CASSWTSGEVDTQYF
TRBD2	TRBV10-1	TRBJ2-5	-	CASSSGGPTGAQYF
TRBD1	TRBV6-6	TRBJ1-1	few	CASSSPDRGNTEAFF
TRBD1	TRBV9	TRBJ2-7	few	CASSWGTGEYEQYF
-	TRBV11-2	TRBJ2-1	-	CASSLRSGGEQFF
-	TRBV4-2	TRBJ1-1	once	CASSQDTAVNTEAFF
TRBD1	TRBV29-1	TRBJ1-2	-	CSVEVGTGYYGYTF
TRBD1	TRBV4-1	TRBJ2-7	large	CASSQGGQGNYEQYF
-	TRBV4-1	TRBJ1-6	-	CASSAGVENSPLHF
-	TRBV6-4	TRBJ1-1	-	CASRREENTEAFF
-	TRBV9	TRBJ1-3	-	CASSVEAVGNTIYF
TRBD1	TRBV5-1	TRBJ1-2	-	CASSVDRVYGYTF
TRBD1	TRBV6-5	TRBJ1-5	-	CASSYQGDQPQHF
TRBD2	TRBV5-6	TRBJ2-3	-	CASTVGGRLRADTQYF
TRBD1	TRBV11-3	TRBJ2-1	-	CASSGKRDRHSNEQFF
TRBD1	TRBV10-3	TRBJ2-2	-	CAPKVGTEDTGELFF
-	TRBV25-1	TRBJ2-7	-	CASSGYYEQYF
-	TRBV18	TRBJ1-5	-	CASSPTQSNQPQHF
TRBD2	TRBV7-8	TRBJ2-5	-	CASSLALAGGLFSETQYF
TRBD1	TRBV19	TRBJ1-2	-	CASLPGTAANYGYTF
TRBD1	TRBV27	TRBJ2-3	-	CASSRYRGLLSTDTQYF
-	TRBV7-3	TRBJ2-3	-	CASSQTPGSLGTDTQYF
-	TRBV7-9	TRBJ1-6	-	CASSPGSYNSPLHF
TRBD2	TRBV14	TRBJ2-3	-	CASNLAGGSLGTQYF
TRBD1	TRBV30	TRBJ1-1	-	CAWYRGRSEAFF
-	TRBV18	TRBJ1-4	-	CASSPEGGDEKLFF
TRBD1	TRBV23-1	TRBJ2-5	-	CASSQSGSRQGPAWETQYF
-	TRBV5-1	TRBJ2-7	-	CASSSGGANPNEQYF
TRBD2	TRBV2	TRBJ2-2	-	CASSPAVAGTGELFF
-	TRBV6-5	TRBJ1-1	-	CASTFGGGADEAFF
-	TRBV9	TRBJ1-3	-	CASSVGQYTGNTIYF
-	TRBV27	TRBJ1-4	few	CASSLQGINEKLFF
-	TRBV5-4	TRBJ1-1	-	CASSLDPRGATEAFF
TRBD1	TRBV11-1	TRBJ2-1	-	CASSSGTGIYNEQFF
TRBD2	TRBV7-9	TRBJ2-5	-	CASSTWTSGGPPEETQYF
TRBD2	TRBV9	TRBJ2-1	once	CASSLGLAGGSSYNEQFF
-	TRBV7-2	TRBJ1-2	-	CASSLSMAGYTF